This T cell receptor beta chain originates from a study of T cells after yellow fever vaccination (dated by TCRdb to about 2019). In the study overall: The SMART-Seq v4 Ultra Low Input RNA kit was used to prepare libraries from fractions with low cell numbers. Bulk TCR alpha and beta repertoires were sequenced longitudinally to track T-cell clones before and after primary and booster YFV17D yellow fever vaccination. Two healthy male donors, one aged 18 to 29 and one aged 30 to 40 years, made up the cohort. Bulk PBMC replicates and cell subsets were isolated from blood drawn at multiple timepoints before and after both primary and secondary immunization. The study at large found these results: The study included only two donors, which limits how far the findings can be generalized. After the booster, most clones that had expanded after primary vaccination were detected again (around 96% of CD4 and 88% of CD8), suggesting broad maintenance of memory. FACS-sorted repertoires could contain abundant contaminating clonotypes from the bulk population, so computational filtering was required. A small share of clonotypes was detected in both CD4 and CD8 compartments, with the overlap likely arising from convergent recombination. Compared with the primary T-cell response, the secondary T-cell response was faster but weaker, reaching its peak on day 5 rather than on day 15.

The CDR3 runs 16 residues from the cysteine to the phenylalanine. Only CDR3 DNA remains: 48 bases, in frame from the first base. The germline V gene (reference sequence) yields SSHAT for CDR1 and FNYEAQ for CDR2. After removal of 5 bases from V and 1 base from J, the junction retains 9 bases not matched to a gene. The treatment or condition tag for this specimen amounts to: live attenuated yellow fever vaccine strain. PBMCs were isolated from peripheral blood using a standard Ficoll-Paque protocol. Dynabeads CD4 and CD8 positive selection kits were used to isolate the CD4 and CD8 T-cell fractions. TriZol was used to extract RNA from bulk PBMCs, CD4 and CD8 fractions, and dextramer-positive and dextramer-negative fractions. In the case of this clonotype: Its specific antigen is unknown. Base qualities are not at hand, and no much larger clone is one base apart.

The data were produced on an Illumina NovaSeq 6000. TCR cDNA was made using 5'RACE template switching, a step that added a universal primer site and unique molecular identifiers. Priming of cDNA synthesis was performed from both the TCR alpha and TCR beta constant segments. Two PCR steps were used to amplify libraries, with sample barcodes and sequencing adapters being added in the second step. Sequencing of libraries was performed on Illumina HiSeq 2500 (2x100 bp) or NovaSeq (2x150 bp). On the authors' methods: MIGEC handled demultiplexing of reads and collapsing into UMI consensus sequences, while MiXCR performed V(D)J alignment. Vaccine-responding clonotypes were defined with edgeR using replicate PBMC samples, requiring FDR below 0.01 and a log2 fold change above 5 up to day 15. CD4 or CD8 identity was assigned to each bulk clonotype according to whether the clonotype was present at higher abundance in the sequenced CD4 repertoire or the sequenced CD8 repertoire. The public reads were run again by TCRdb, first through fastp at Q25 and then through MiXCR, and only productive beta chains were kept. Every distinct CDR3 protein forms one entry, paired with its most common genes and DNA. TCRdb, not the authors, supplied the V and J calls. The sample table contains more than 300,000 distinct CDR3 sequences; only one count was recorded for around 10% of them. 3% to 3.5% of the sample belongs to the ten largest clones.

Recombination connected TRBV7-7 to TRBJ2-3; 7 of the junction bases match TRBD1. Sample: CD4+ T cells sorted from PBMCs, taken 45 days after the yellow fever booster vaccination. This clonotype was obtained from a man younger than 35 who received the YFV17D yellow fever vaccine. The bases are TGTGCCAGCAGCCTCCAACAGGGGTTCGGCACAGATACGCAGTATTTT. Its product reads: CASSLQQGFGTDTQYF.